Here is one T cell receptor beta chain with its context. This sample is drawn from a study of control samples from healthy donors and cancer patients. Germline CDR1 SGDLS, CDR2 YYNGEE. V was clipped by 2 bases and J by 9 bases, with 9 bases between them. CDR3 size: 12 residues. TCRdb's table, derived via immunoSEQ multiplex PCR, lists solely in-frame clones and lacks some. This sample yields about 410,000 clones, of which 75% to 95% are seen a single time; more than 6% belongs to the top ten. Sequencing used PBMCs. The source of this sequence is a man in his forties with head and neck cancer. The V call is TRBV9, the J call TRBJ2-1; TRBD2 is a possible D gene (5 bases). CDR3: CASSVGGSEQFF. As DNA, the CDR3 is TGTGCCAGCAGCGTCGGAGGTAGTGAGCAGTTCTTC.